This T cell receptor beta chain was retrieved from a study of OX40 agonist ivuxolimab in advanced cancers. Comments on this clone: Its specificity is unknown.

Data came from immunoSEQ multiplex PCR; TCRdb stores just in-frame clones and leaves some out. The sample holds 60,000 to 75,000 clones, roughly 85% seen once. V was trimmed by 1 base and J by 7 bases, leaving 11 bases between them. Germline V gene lookup returns CDR1 SGHKS and CDR2 YYEKEE (reference sequence). The CDR3 consists of 14 residues. Study-level results: At doses 0.1 to 3.0 mg/kg, CD4+ and CD8+ clones expanded.

The sequencing used CD4+ or CD8+ T cells sorted from blood, collected in a trial of the OX40 agonist ivuxolimab. The V and J genes are TRBV5-5 and TRBJ1-4; D unclear. This receptor was taken from an adult with an advanced solid tumor such as melanoma, head and neck, liver or kidney cancer. The CDR3 reads CASSLRQEGEKLFF. The CDR3 region has the DNA TGTGCCAGCAGCTTGAGACAAGAGGGTGAAAAACTGTTTTTT.